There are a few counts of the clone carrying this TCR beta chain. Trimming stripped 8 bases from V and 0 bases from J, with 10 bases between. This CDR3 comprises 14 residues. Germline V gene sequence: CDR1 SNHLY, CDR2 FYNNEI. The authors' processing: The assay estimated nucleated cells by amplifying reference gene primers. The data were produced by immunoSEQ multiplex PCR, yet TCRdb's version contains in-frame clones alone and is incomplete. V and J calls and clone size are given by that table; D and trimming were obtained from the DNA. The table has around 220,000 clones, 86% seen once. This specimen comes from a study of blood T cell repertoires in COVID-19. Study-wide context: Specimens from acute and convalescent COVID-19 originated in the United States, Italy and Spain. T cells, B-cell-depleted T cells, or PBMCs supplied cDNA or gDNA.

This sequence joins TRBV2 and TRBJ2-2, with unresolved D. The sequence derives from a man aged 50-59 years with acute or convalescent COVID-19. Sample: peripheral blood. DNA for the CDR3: TGTGCCAGCCATCAAGAGGCGAACACCGGGGAGCTGTTTTTT. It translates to CASHQEANTGELFF. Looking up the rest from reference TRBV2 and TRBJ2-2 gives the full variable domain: EPEVTQTPSHQVTQMGQEVILRCVPISNHLYFYWYRQILGQKVEFLVSFYNNEISEKSEIFDDQFSVERPDGSNFTLKIRSTKLEDSAMYFCASHQEANTGELFFGEGSRLTVL.